Below are 23 T cell receptor beta chains sequenced from a single sample in a study of read filtering for tumor transcriptome and immune sequencing. The library was built from roughly 400 ng RNA with molecular barcoded adaptors for alpha/delta and beta/gamma chains. TCRdb re-called the reads with MiXCR, one entry per CDR3 protein. The profile shows fewer than 90,000 distinct CDR3 sequences, 9% to 15% of them singletons. Input material: a population of CD138-negative cells sorted from bone marrow. The receptors stem from a donor at least 40 years old with multiple myeloma.

Many counts were recorded for this clonotype. In nucleotides, the CDR3 is TGTGCCAGCAGCTCCCTGGGGGATTCCTACGAGCAGTACTTC. Encoded protein: CASSSLGDSYEQYF. The chain uses TRBV7-9 and TRBJ2-7; D may match TRBD1 or TRBD2 (5 bases each). The germline CDR1 and CDR2 sequences are SEHNR and FQNEAQ (reference sequence). The CDR3 runs 14 residues. The V end lost 4 bases, the J end lost 1 base, and 11 bases lay between the germline ends.

This clonotype was seen a few times. This chain connects TRBV23-1 to TRBJ2-3; TRBD1 is a possible D gene (6 bases). TRBV23-1 is classed as an ORF, of uncertain function. V dropped 4 bases and J dropped 0 bases, with 17 bases sitting between them. The CDR3 sequence is 17 residues long. CDR3 coding DNA: TGCGCCAGCAGTCTCGACCGGACAGCTCCTAGCACAGATACGCAGTATTTT. Translating it yields CASSLDRTAPSTDTQYF.

This clonotype has just a few counts. V is TRBV2 and J is TRBJ1-2, with 8 bases lining up with TRBD1. This CDR3 region has 14 residues. V shed 2 bases and J 4 bases; nucleotides not matched to a gene: 3. Germline CDR1 is SNHLY and CDR2 is FYNNEI. The CDR3 sequence: CASSELGQGYGYTF. The CDR3 nucleotides read TGTGCCAGCAGTGAACTTGGACAGGGCTATGGCTACACCTTC.

This clonotype was seen at least ten times. The CDR3, as DNA: TGTGCCAGCTCACCACCCGGGACAAGGTACGAGCAGTACTTC. Translating gives CASSPPGTRYEQYF. This rearrangement joins TRBV18 to TRBJ2-7, with D perhaps TRBD1 (6 bases). Germline V gene lookup returns CDR1 KGHSH and CDR2 LQKENI. CDR3 size: 14 residues. Trimming left V 0 bases short and J 4 bases short, with 10 bases between.

This clonotype was detected a few times. A much larger clone sits a single nucleotide away, making a read error possible. The V and J genes are TRBV5-6 and TRBJ2-3; tentative D call: TRBD2 (6 bases). Trimming left V 0 bases short and J 1 base short, with 6 bases between. The germline V gene has CDR1 SGHDT and CDR2 YYEEEE. CDR3 length equals 14 residues. CDR3: CASSLGLGTDTQYF. CDR3 coding DNA: TGTGCCAGCAGCTTGGGACTAGGCACAGATACGCAGTATTTT.

This clonotype has a count of ten or more. The chain is built from TRBV12-3 or TRBV12-4 and TRBJ2-1, with D possibly matching TRBD2 (5 bases). Trimming removed 8 bases from V and 5 bases from J, with 13 bases in between. The CDR3 is made up of 13 amino acids. As DNA, the CDR3 is TGTGCCAGCTCGACTAACCTCGACAATGAGCAGTTCTTC. Its protein is CASSTNLDNEQFF.

This clonotype was seen ten or more times. V is TRBV7-9 and J is TRBJ1-1; D is unclear. There are 14 residues in the CDR3. The ends were cut back, 1 base at V and 2 bases at J, with 8 bases in the middle. Germline CDR1 reads SEHNR; CDR2 reads FQNEAQ (reference sequence). CDR3 loop: CASSLGTDNTEAFF. The CDR3 DNA follows: TGTGCCAGCAGCTTAGGGACTGACAACACTGAAGCTTTCTTT.

This clonotype has at least ten counts. This chain connects TRBV25-1 to TRBJ2-7, with D possibly TRBD1 on 6 matching bases. V dropped 0 bases and J dropped 7 bases, with 7 bases sitting between them. Germline V lookup: CDR1 MGHDK, CDR2 SYGVNS. This CDR3 contains 12 residues. In DNA form, the CDR3 reads TGTGCCAGCAGTGAATATACAGGGGAGCAGTACTTC. This gives the protein CASSEYTGEQYF.

The table lists this clonotype with many counts. V usage is TRBV7-9 and J usage is TRBJ2-7; unclear D gene. This CDR3 is 11 amino acids long. The V end lost 8 bases, the J end lost 5 bases, and 10 bases lay between the germline ends. Germline V gene data show CDR1 as SEHNR and CDR2 as FQNEAQ (reference sequence). The CDR3 nucleotides read TGTGCCAGCCCCCCCTACCACGAGCAGTACTTC. Translation: CASPPYHEQYF. The full variable domain, with the rest looked up from reference TRBV7-9 and TRBJ2-7, is DTGVSQNPRHKITKRGQNVTFRCDPISEHNRLYWYRQTLGQGPEFLTYFQNEAQLEKSRLLSDRFSAERPKGSFSTLEIQRTEQGDSAMYLCASPPYHEQYFGPGTRLTVT.

There are many counts of this clonotype. CDR3 amino acids: CSARTVSPLGEQFF. DNA for the CDR3: TGCAGTGCTAGGACGGTCTCCCCTTTGGGCGAGCAGTTCTTC. The chain combines TRBV20-1 with TRBJ2-1; D uncertain. CDR3 length: 14 amino acids. From germline, CDR1 is DFQATT and CDR2 SNEGSKA (reference sequence). The germline V and J ends were trimmed by 3 bases and 10 bases, with 19 bases remaining between them.

Only a few counts were recorded for this clonotype. A single base separates this from a much larger clone, so it may be a read error. The chain uses TRBV28 and TRBJ2-7; D uncertain. The CDR3 runs to 13 residues. Between the trimmed V and J ends, which lost 5 bases and 2 bases, there was a span of 10 bases. Germline loops: CDR1 MDHEN, CDR2 SYDVKM. The CDR3 loop is CASSTRAPYEQYF. The CDR3 DNA is TGTGCCAGCAGTACACGGGCCCCCTACGAGCAGTACTTC.

This clonotype has a count of ten or more. The gene calls are TRBV7-3 and TRBJ2-3; the D gene is possibly TRBD1 (5 bases). The CDR3 contains 13 residues. Deletions cut 5 bases from V and 5 bases from J, with 11 bases between. Germline values: CDR1 SGHTA, CDR2 FQGTGA. CDR3 sequence (DNA): TGTGCCAGCAGCGCAAGGGGCATAGATACGCAGTATTTT. This codes for CASSARGIDTQYF. Variable domain in full (rest from reference TRBV7-3 and TRBJ2-3): GAGVSQTPSNKVTEKGKYVELRCDPISGHTALYWYRQSLGQGPEFLIYFQGTGAADDSGLPNDRFFAVRPEGSVSTLKIQRTERGDSAVYLCASSARGIDTQYFGPGTRLTVL.

Ten or more counts support this clonotype. V usage is TRBV19 and J usage is TRBJ2-2, with D tentatively TRBD2 (6 bases). The CDR3 spans 14 residues. CDR1 LNHDA and CDR2 SQIVND come from the germline V gene (reference sequence). Trimming shortened V by 7 bases and J by 0 bases, and 9 bases separated the two germline ends. The DNA for the CDR3 is TGTGCCAGTATAGGAGGGGCGAACACCGGGGAGCTGTTTTTT. Protein: CASIGGANTGELFF.

On this clonotype: One junction end disagrees with the germline gene, perhaps due to a read error. CDR3 amino acids: CDSSLEGQGQETQYF. For the CDR3, the DNA is TGCGACAGCAGCTTGGAGGGACAGGGACAAGAGACCCAGTACTTC. This chain joins TRBV5-1 and TRBJ2-5; 9 bases are a match to TRBD1. The CDR3 totals 15 residues. Germline loops: CDR1 SGHRS, CDR2 YFSETQ.

Comment on this clonotype: This could be a read error, since a much larger clone is one nucleotide away. Likely a read error: the CDR3 ends without its conserved phenylalanine or tryptophan. The chain uses TRBV5-1 and TRBJ1-1; D is perhaps TRBD1 (6 bases). The germline CDR1 and CDR2 sequences are SGHRS and YFSETQ. Trimming cost V 0 bases and J 5 bases, with 14 bases left between them. The CDR3 sequence is 15 residues long. CDR3 DNA sequence: TGCGCCAGCAGCTTGGCCGGGGGGCGTGGGACTGAAGCTTTCTAT. Amino acid sequence: CASSLAGGRGTEAFY.

This clonotype was detected ten times or more. V gene TRBV5-5 combines with J gene TRBJ1-1; 10 positions match TRBD1. V dropped 2 bases and J dropped 4; count of bases not matched to a gene: 2. Germline loops: CDR1 SGHKS, CDR2 YYEKEE (reference sequence). The CDR3 totals 14 residues. Here the CDR3 DNA reads TGTGCCAGCAGCTTTTGGACAGGGGGCACTGAAGCTTTCTTT. Its translation: CASSFWTGGTEAFF.

As for this clonotype: A much larger clone lies a single base off, so this may be a read error. No conserved phenylalanine or tryptophan is present at the end of the CDR3, so a read error is the likely explanation. CDR3 region: CASKEELAGTDTQYL. The DNA of the CDR3 is TGTGCCAGCAAGGAAGAACTAGCGGGAACAGATACGCAGTATCTT. This chain joins TRBV28 and TRBJ2-3, with 10 bases matching TRBD2. The CDR3 spans 15 residues. Germline assignment: CDR1 MDHEN and CDR2 SYDVKM. J lost 3 bases, V lost 7 bases, and 7 bases had no gene match.

This clonotype has at least ten counts. The chain couples TRBV5-4 to TRBJ2-5, with unresolved D. The germline CDR1 and CDR2 sequences are SGHNT and YYREEE (reference sequence). The CDR3 has 13 amino acids. Trimming shortened V by 2 bases and J by 0 bases, and 5 bases separated the two germline ends. The CDR3 DNA follows: TGTGCCAGCAGCTTTCGGGACCAAGAGACCCAGTACTTC. Its translation is CASSFRDQETQYF. Looking up the rest from reference TRBV5-4 and TRBJ2-5 gives the full variable domain: ETGVTQSPTHLIKTRGQQVTLRCSSQSGHNTVSWYQQALGQGPQFIFQYYREEENGRGNFPPRFSGLQFPNYSSELNVNALELDDSALYLCASSFRDQETQYFGPGTRLLVL.

This clonotype was detected ten times or more. The chain combines TRBV7-3 with TRBJ2-2; 8 nucleotides align to TRBD1. CDR1 is SGHTA, CDR2 FQGTGA, per germline. The J segment lost 6 bases and the V segment lost 5 bases, leaving 8 bases of the junction unmatched. This CDR3 contains 15 residues. CDR3 nucleotides: TGTGCCAGCAGCCTCGGGACAGGAGGCCCCGGGGAGCTGTTTTTT. Protein sequence: CASSLGTGGPGELFF.

About this clonotype: This may come from a read error, since a much larger clone is one base off. The chain links TRBV2 to TRBJ2-5, with unresolved D. Germline CDR1 and CDR2: SNHLY and FYNNEI. CDR3 length: 13 amino acids. The CDR3 sequence is CASSAEIQGTQYF. In DNA form, the CDR3 reads TGTGCCAGCAGTGCTGAAATCCAAGGGACCCAGTACTTC.

The table lists this clonotype with many counts. The V call is TRBV7-9, the J call TRBJ2-5; no reliable D call. The CDR3 has 11 residues. CDR1 SEHNR and CDR2 FQNEAQ come from the germline V gene (reference sequence). V gave up 4 bases and J gave up 9 bases, with 9 bases separating them. The CDR3, as DNA: TGTGCCAGCAGCTCAGTCGAGTCCCAGTACTTC. Protein sequence: CASSSVESQYF.

This clonotype was seen ten or more times. The genes are TRBV28 and TRBJ2-5; D is unresolved. Germline V gene lookup returns CDR1 MDHEN and CDR2 SYDVKM. The V end lost 8 bases, the J end lost 6 bases, and 7 bases lay between the germline ends. CDR3 length: 10 amino acids. In nucleotides, the CDR3 is TGTGCCAGCGCAGAGAAGACCCAGTACTTC. Protein product: CASAEKTQYF. Together with reference TRBV28 and TRBJ2-5, the CDR3 gives the full variable domain: DVKVTQSSRYLVKRTGEKVFLECVQDMDHENMFWYRQDPGLGLRLIYFSYDVKMKEKGDIPEGYSVSREKKERFSLILESASTNQTSMYLCASAEKTQYFGPGTRLLVL.

This clonotype was observed at least ten times. The chain is built from TRBV28 and TRBJ2-7; D is possibly TRBD1 (6 bases). Trimming cost V 5 bases and J 0 bases, with 8 bases left between them. The CDR3 is 13 residues long. Germline V gene data show CDR1 as MDHEN and CDR2 as SYDVKM. This CDR3 is CASSGTNSYEQYF. CDR3 DNA: TGTGCCAGCAGTGGGACAAACTCCTACGAGCAGTACTTC.